The 10 T cell receptor beta chains in this list originate from one sample, sequenced in a study of cytomegalovirus exposure and HLA in healthy donors. Both 60 Vbeta primers and 13 Jbeta primers went into the PCR. Profiling relied on immunoSEQ multiplex PCR, and the TCRdb table lists in-frame clones only, not all of them. This sample yields tens of thousands of clones, of which around three fifths are seen a single time; more than 5% belongs to the top ten. Sequencing input: PBMCs. The receptors come from a boy between 10 and 17 years old in good health and CMV-seropositive.

J is TRBJ1-5 and V is TRBV6-6; D is perhaps TRBD1 (6 bases). The CDR3 sequence is 14 residues long. With 7 bases removed from V and 7 bases from J, the gap between germline ends came to 17 bases. The germline V gene encodes CDR1 MNHNY and CDR2 SVGAGI (reference sequence). The CDR3 region has the DNA TGTGCCAGCACCCAACCGGGGGGCGGACAGCCCCAGCATTTT. Protein product: CASTQPGGGQPQHF.

This clone was seen a few times. This chain joins TRBV30 and TRBJ2-6; a weak D match, TRBD1 (6 bases). The germline V and J ends were trimmed by 3 bases and 2 bases, with 23 bases remaining between them. Germline lookup yields CDR1 GTSNPN and CDR2 SVGIG (reference sequence). The CDR3 runs to 19 residues. This CDR3 reads CAWRPKQGRVGAGANVLTF. The CDR3 DNA sequence: TGTGCCTGGAGACCGAAACAGGGAAGGGTAGGTGCTGGGGCCAACGTCCTGACTTTC.

The chain has TRBV9 and TRBJ2-1, with no clear D. The V gene lost 1 base and the J gene lost 6 bases, with 8 bases spanning the gap. Germline CDR1 reads SGDLS; CDR2 reads YYNGEE. This CDR3 has 13 amino acids. CDR3: CASSVLSSNEQFF. The DNA for the CDR3 is TGTGCCAGCAGCGTACTGTCGAGCAATGAGCAGTTCTTC.

The chain joins TRBV13 to TRBJ2-5; the D gene is possibly TRBD1 (5 bases). Germline V gene data show CDR1 as PRHDT and CDR2 as FYEKMQ (reference sequence). Trimming shortened V by 5 bases and J by 5 bases, and 9 bases separated the two germline ends. The CDR3 consists of 12 residues. In nucleotides, the CDR3 is TGTGCCAGCAGCGACAGACGGGAGACCCAGTACTTC. This sequence encodes CASSDRRETQYF.

This clone came up a few times. The rearrangement joins TRBV6-6 to TRBJ2-5, with D possibly being TRBD2 (5 bases). Between the trimmed V and J ends, which lost 2 bases and 4 bases, there was a span of 17 bases. The CDR3 extends over 16 amino acids. CDR1 and CDR2 from the germline V gene are MNHNY and SVGAGI (reference sequence). Here the CDR3 reads CASSYATRPGGETQYF. The CDR3 DNA follows: TGTGCCAGCAGTTACGCCACACGACCCGGAGGAGAGACCCAGTACTTC.

This chain links TRBV7-9 with TRBJ2-3; 8 nucleotides line up with TRBD1. The CDR3 consists of 12 residues. V gave up 6 bases and J gave up 8 bases; unmatched junction bases: 4. Germline V gene sequence: CDR1 SEHNR, CDR2 FQNEAQ (reference sequence). The CDR3 protein is CASSDRGGTQYF. CDR3 nucleotide sequence: TGTGCCAGCAGTGACAGGGGTGGTACGCAGTATTTT.

This sequence joins TRBV5-1 and TRBJ2-3; 7 bases align to TRBD2. Germline CDR1 and CDR2: SGHRS and YFSETQ. V dropped 2 bases and J dropped 3; count of bases not matched to a gene: 3. CDR3 length: 14 residues. The CDR3 nucleotides are TGCGCCAGCAGCTTCGGTAGCGGGACAGATACGCAGTATTTT. It translates to CASSFGSGTDTQYF. Full variable domain (missing parts from reference TRBV5-1 and TRBJ2-3): KAGVTQTPRYLIKTRGQQVTLSCSPISGHRSVSWYQQTPGQGLQFLFEYFSETQRNKGNFPGRFSGRQFSNSRSEMNVSTLELGDSALYLCASSFGSGTDTQYFGPGTRLTVL.

This clone occurred a few times. V and J are TRBV6-5 and TRBJ2-7; D is unresolved. The V gene's germline CDR1 is MNHEY and CDR2 SVGAGI. V gave up 5 bases and J gave up 3 bases, with 5 bases separating them. CDR3 length: 11 residues. CDR3 in amino acids: CASSLVYEQYF. In nucleotides, the CDR3 is TGTGCCAGCAGTCTCGTCTACGAGCAGTACTTC.

This chain joins TRBV14 and TRBJ1-4; D gene unclear. This CDR3 spans 15 amino acids. V was clipped by 1 base and J by 4 bases, with 10 bases between them. Germline lookup yields CDR1 SGHDN and CDR2 FVKESK. The CDR3 loop is CASSQVRGNNEKLFF. The CDR3 nucleotides read TGTGCCAGCAGCCAAGTACGCGGGAATAATGAAAAACTGTTTTTT.

V is TRBV5-1 and J is TRBJ2-1, with D possibly being TRBD1 (6 bases). The CDR3 extends over 15 amino acids. The germline CDR1 and CDR2 sequences are SGHRS and YFSETQ. V shed 4 bases and J shed 2 bases, with 13 bases lying between them. CDR3 nucleotide sequence: TGCGCCAGCAGCAGTCCGGGGACAACCTACAATGAGCAGTTCTTC. This gives the protein CASSSPGTTYNEQFF. Supplemented by reference TRBV5-1 and TRBJ2-1, the full variable domain reads KAGVTQTPRYLIKTRGQQVTLSCSPISGHRSVSWYQQTPGQGLQFLFEYFSETQRNKGNFPGRFSGRQFSNSRSEMNVSTLELGDSALYLCASSSPGTTYNEQFFGPGTRLTVL.